This paragraph covers one T cell receptor (beta chain) sequence. The target of this receptor is not known. It has no much larger one-base neighbor in the sample; base qualities were not kept. The sample comes from a study of T cells in Graves' hyperthyroidism and ophthalmopathy (dated by TCRdb to between 2018 and 2020). As for the study more broadly: Peripheral blood samples were taken at initial diagnosis, before any treatment was given. After sampling, hyperthyroidism patients received methimazole starting at 30 mg daily, and ophthalmopathy patients received high-dose intravenous methylprednisolone. A discovery cohort of roughly 100 patients, roughly 45 with Graves' ophthalmopathy and approximately 55 with stable Graves' hyperthyroidism, was used to find distinguishing TCR V-J signatures. The paper describes TCR Vbeta CDR3 sequencing of 130 to 150 peripheral blood samples, made up of roughly 45 ophthalmopathy patients, roughly 72 hyperthyroidism patients and roughly 17 progressor patients. The 100 discovery patients were divided at random into training and test sets in a 7:3 ratio. Thyroid tissue and blood T-cell repertoires from six Graves' hyperthyroidism patients were also compared in the study. Prospective prediction of ophthalmopathy was tested in an independent validation cohort consisting of fewer than 20 hyperthyroidism patients and around 16 patients who later progressed to ophthalmopathy. Broader findings and caveats from the paper: Sample size was not statistically predetermined, and investigators were not blinded to group allocation. Blood samples also contained most of the expanded thyroid clonotypes (frequency above 0.001), which suggests that blood repertoires may reflect thyroid immune responses. In cross-validation, a model built on a 13 V-J signature told ophthalmopathy apart from stable hyperthyroidism with under 90% sensitivity and roughly 83% specificity, and in testing the same model reached 80%/75%. During validation, the model predicted progression to ophthalmopathy a median of approximately 7 months ahead of onset, with almost 71% sensitivity and around 73% specificity.

TCR beta CDR3 regions were amplified from RNA transcripts. The TCR CDR3 was subjected to a first round of RT-PCR using the HTBI primer set and the Qiagen OneStep RT-PCR kit. The libraries were constructed in a second round of multiplex PCR and then size-selected and purified. Libraries were sequenced paired-end with 100 bp reads on an Illumina HiSeq2000. Per the source publication's procedure: SOAPnuke was used to process the raw data, removing reads that contained adapters or uncalled bases, had a mean Phred below 15, or lacked an exact match to the constant primer or identifier. High-quality paired reads were merged using COPE v1.2.5, and each unique nucleotide sequence was defined as a clonotype. MiTCR v1.1 was used to align clonotypes to the IMGT TRBV, TRBD and TRBJ reference segments. Only V-J combinations with frequency above 0.0001, covering 99.2% of repertoires, were analysed. A TCS score was defined as the ratio of F50 (clonal expansion) to E x V (chaos), with BLOSUM62-based TCRdist applied between CDR3 peptides within each V-J. Welch's t-statistics and random forest reduced 500 to 550 V-J features to around 14, which were used in a naive Bayes classifier (R e1071). In TCRdb, the public reads were trimmed at Q25 with fastp and aligned with MiXCR, with productive beta chains retained. CDR3 protein duplicates are merged, each entry listing the most common genes and DNA. The V and J calls, along with clone size, are taken from TCRdb and not from the paper's own processing. The sample data list roughly 500,000 distinct CDR3 sequences, and about 20% of these were observed just once. The ten largest clones add up to about 53% of the sample.

The CDR3 goes from the cysteine to the phenylalanine over 15 residues. The kept DNA is CDR3 alone, 45 bases in frame from the first base. Germline trimming: 1 base from V, 0 bases from J; junction bases outside gene matches: 4. From the germline V gene (reference sequence), CDR1 is DFQATT and CDR2 is SNEGSKA. Ophthalmopathy patients had moderately to severely active disease, Clinical Activity Score of at least 3, NOSPECS grade of at least 4, and duration under 3 months. Patients with uncontrolled infections, other autoimmune diseases, pregnancy or lactation were excluded. Diagnoses were based on clinical symptoms, serum thyroxine and TRAb, thyroid ultrasound and orbital computed tomography. PBMCs were separated from under 12 ml of fresh peripheral blood using Ficoll-Paque density gradient centrifugation. Total RNA was extracted with Trizol reagent, and quality was checked on an Agilent 2100 Bioanalyzer.

Sequenced material: blood. The TCR originated in a woman in her 70s with Graves' ophthalmopathy. Rearrangement joined TRBV20-1 to TRBJ1-1, and 8 bases in between align with TRBD1. At the DNA level, the sequence is TGCAGTGCTAGAGTGACAGGGGCATTGAACACTGAAGCTTTCTTT. It codes for CSARVTGALNTEAFF.